This is a list of T cell receptor beta chains from one sample in a study of beta chain features in type 1 diabetes. Repertoires were generated with immunoSEQ multiplex PCR, while TCRdb's copy carries only in-frame clones and drops some. Of 850,000 to 900,000 clones in the sample, 15% to 20% are singletons; the top ten hold 0.023%. Sequenced sample: naive CD4+ T cells from blood. These receptors were collected from a woman between 18 and 29 years old in good health. Each CDR3 is given with its conserved first and last residue. The order of the fields is V gene, D gene, clone size, J gene, CDR3 protein, CDR3 DNA. A D gene is named only where the DNA matches it firmly. Part of the rows lack a size; the others show once, few, many or a class for expanded clones.

v_call: TRBV7-2
d_call: -
clone_size: -
j_call: TRBJ1-5
cdr3_aa: CASSLVQAYSNQPQHF
cdr3_nt: TGTGCCAGCAGCTTAGTGCAGGCGTATAGCAATCAGCCCCAGCATTTT

v_call: TRBV11-2
d_call: TRBD2
clone_size: few
j_call: TRBJ2-7
cdr3_aa: CASSLASGSYEQYF
cdr3_nt: TGTGCCAGCAGCTTGGCTAGCGGGAGTTACGAGCAGTACTTC

v_call: TRBV4-2
d_call: TRBD1
clone_size: -
j_call: TRBJ2-7
cdr3_aa: CASSHDRATTFEQYF
cdr3_nt: TGTGCCAGCAGCCATGACAGGGCCACTACGTTTGAGCAGTACTTC

v_call: TRBV9
d_call: TRBD2
clone_size: -
j_call: TRBJ2-7
cdr3_aa: CASSVSGLAGYEQYF
cdr3_nt: TGTGCCAGCAGCGTTTCGGGACTAGCAGGCTACGAGCAGTACTTC

v_call: TRBV7-2
d_call: -
clone_size: -
j_call: TRBJ1-2
cdr3_aa: CASSSAAQGFGYTF
cdr3_nt: TGTGCCAGCAGCTCGGCCGCTCAGGGTTTCGGCTACACCTTC

v_call: TRBV7-2
d_call: -
clone_size: few
j_call: TRBJ1-3
cdr3_aa: CASSSEYRASGNTIYF
cdr3_nt: TGTGCCAGCAGCTCCGAATACAGGGCATCTGGAAACACCATATATTTT

v_call: TRBV18
d_call: -
clone_size: -
j_call: TRBJ2-5
cdr3_aa: CASSPPASRRETQYF
cdr3_nt: TGTGCCAGCTCACCACCTGCATCTCGAAGAGAGACCCAGTACTTC

v_call: TRBV5-8
d_call: -
clone_size: few
j_call: TRBJ2-7
cdr3_aa: CASSWFNEQYF
cdr3_nt: TGTGCCAGCAGCTGGTTTAACGAGCAGTACTTC

v_call: TRBV7-9
d_call: -
clone_size: few
j_call: TRBJ1-1
cdr3_aa: CASSFSGVNTEAFF
cdr3_nt: TGTGCCAGCAGCTTCAGTGGGGTGAACACTGAAGCTTTCTTT

v_call: TRBV7-9
d_call: TRBD2
clone_size: -
j_call: TRBJ2-7
cdr3_aa: CASSLVQREGDEQYF
cdr3_nt: TGTGCCAGCAGCTTAGTTCAGCGGGAGGGGGACGAGCAGTACTTC

v_call: TRBV6-1
d_call: TRBD1
clone_size: -
j_call: TRBJ2-7
cdr3_aa: CASSGDRVSYEQYF
cdr3_nt: TGTGCCAGCAGTGGGGACAGGGTCTCCTACGAGCAGTACTTC

v_call: TRBV7-2
d_call: -
clone_size: -
j_call: TRBJ2-2
cdr3_aa: CASSLMGLQNTGELFF
cdr3_nt: TGTGCCAGCAGCCTTATGGGACTCCAAAACACCGGGGAGCTGTTTTTT

v_call: TRBV2
d_call: -
clone_size: -
j_call: TRBJ1-1
cdr3_aa: CASRLDRNTEAFF
cdr3_nt: TGTGCCAGCAGACTCGACCGGAACACTGAAGCTTTCTTT

v_call: TRBV25-1
d_call: -
clone_size: few
j_call: TRBJ1-2
cdr3_aa: CASSDGGGLLYGYTF
cdr3_nt: TGTGCCAGCAGTGACGGGGGGGGCCTTCTCTATGGCTACACCTTC

v_call: TRBV11-2
d_call: -
clone_size: few
j_call: TRBJ2-2
cdr3_aa: CASSLFLSEGELFF
cdr3_nt: TGTGCCAGCAGCTTATTCCTGAGCGAGGGGGAGCTGTTTTTT

v_call: TRBV7-3
d_call: -
clone_size: -
j_call: TRBJ2-3
cdr3_aa: CASSSSGLDTQYF
cdr3_nt: TGTGCCAGCAGCTCCTCGGGACTAGATACGCAGTATTTT

v_call: TRBV23-1
d_call: -
clone_size: many
j_call: TRBJ2-2
cdr3_aa: CASRWGTSTTGELFF
cdr3_nt: TGCGCCAGCAGATGGGGGACTTCAACGACCGGGGAGCTGTTTTTT

v_call: TRBV29-1
d_call: -
clone_size: -
j_call: TRBJ2-7
cdr3_aa: CSAAFGAYEQYF
cdr3_nt: TGCAGCGCTGCCTTCGGTGCCTACGAGCAGTACTTC

v_call: TRBV18
d_call: -
clone_size: few
j_call: TRBJ2-7
cdr3_aa: CASSLDLQVDNEQYF
cdr3_nt: TGTGCCAGCTCACTGGATTTACAGGTCGACAACGAGCAGTACTTC

v_call: TRBV7-2
d_call: TRBD2
clone_size: -
j_call: TRBJ2-3
cdr3_aa: CASSRTSGHTDTQYF
cdr3_nt: TGTGCCAGCAGCCGGACTAGCGGACACACAGATACGCAGTATTTT

v_call: TRBV5-1
d_call: -
clone_size: few
j_call: TRBJ2-7
cdr3_aa: CASRLLTGEVRYEQYF
cdr3_nt: TGCGCCAGCAGGCTACTTACAGGGGAGGTTAGGTACGAGCAGTACTTC

v_call: TRBV7-9
d_call: TRBD1
clone_size: few
j_call: TRBJ2-7
cdr3_aa: CASSSGTGRGEQYF
cdr3_nt: TGTGCCAGCAGCTCCGGGACAGGGCGGGGGGAGCAGTACTTC

v_call: TRBV10-3
d_call: -
clone_size: few
j_call: TRBJ2-1
cdr3_aa: CASSDSRGPLTYNEQFF
cdr3_nt: TGTGCCAGCTCAGATTCACGGGGACCCCTAACCTACAATGAGCAGTTCTTC

v_call: TRBV11-1
d_call: TRBD1
clone_size: -
j_call: TRBJ1-2
cdr3_aa: CASSPGTGLYGYGYTF
cdr3_nt: TGTGCCAGCAGCCCCGGGACAGGGTTGTACGGCTATGGCTACACCTTC

v_call: TRBV5-1
d_call: -
clone_size: -
j_call: TRBJ2-2
cdr3_aa: CASSLAGFTGELFF
cdr3_nt: TGCGCCAGCAGCTTGGCAGGATTCACCGGGGAGCTGTTTTTT

v_call: TRBV6-1
d_call: -
clone_size: -
j_call: TRBJ2-1
cdr3_aa: CASSSLQGAVNEQFF
cdr3_nt: TGTGCCAGCAGTTCCCTCCAGGGCGCGGTGAATGAGCAGTTCTTC

v_call: TRBV28
d_call: -
clone_size: few
j_call: TRBJ1-5
cdr3_aa: CASSLRGSNQPQHF
cdr3_nt: TGTGCCAGCAGCCTTAGGGGTAGCAATCAGCCCCAGCATTTT

v_call: TRBV7-9
d_call: -
clone_size: few
j_call: TRBJ2-3
cdr3_aa: CASSPTPNADTQYF
cdr3_nt: TGTGCCAGCAGCCCGACCCCCAATGCGGATACGCAGTATTTT

v_call: TRBV28
d_call: TRBD1
clone_size: few
j_call: TRBJ2-7
cdr3_aa: CASSRYRGTYYEQYF
cdr3_nt: TGTGCCAGCAGTCGATACAGGGGTACTTACTACGAGCAGTACTTC

v_call: TRBV9
d_call: -
clone_size: -
j_call: TRBJ2-5
cdr3_aa: CASSVTEETQYF
cdr3_nt: TGTGCCAGCAGCGTAACAGAGGAGACCCAGTACTTC

v_call: TRBV12-5
d_call: -
clone_size: -
j_call: TRBJ2-5
cdr3_aa: CASGQDRWETQYF
cdr3_nt: TGTGCTAGTGGCCAGGACAGATGGGAGACCCAGTACTTC

v_call: TRBV9
d_call: -
clone_size: -
j_call: TRBJ1-4
cdr3_aa: CASSVGGTATNEKLFF
cdr3_nt: TGTGCCAGCAGCGTAGGTGGTACAGCGACTAATGAAAAACTGTTTTTT

v_call: TRBV29-1
d_call: TRBD2
clone_size: few
j_call: TRBJ2-1
cdr3_aa: CSVGSGRPYNEQFF
cdr3_nt: TGCAGCGTTGGTAGCGGGAGGCCCTACAATGAGCAGTTCTTC

v_call: TRBV25-1
d_call: -
clone_size: few
j_call: TRBJ2-5
cdr3_aa: CASSENRGWGETQYF
cdr3_nt: TGTGCCAGCAGTGAAAATCGGGGGTGGGGAGAGACCCAGTACTTC

v_call: TRBV7-2
d_call: -
clone_size: few
j_call: TRBJ2-2
cdr3_aa: CASSLRTGELFF
cdr3_nt: TGTGCCAGCAGCTTACGCACCGGGGAGCTGTTTTTT

v_call: TRBV4-1
d_call: TRBD2
clone_size: few
j_call: TRBJ2-7
cdr3_aa: CASSHPGLARINEQYF
cdr3_nt: TGCGCCAGCAGCCACCCGGGACTAGCGAGAATAAACGAGCAGTACTTC

v_call: TRBV19
d_call: -
clone_size: few
j_call: TRBJ1-1
cdr3_aa: CASRMDNTEAFF
cdr3_nt: TGTGCCAGTAGGATGGACAACACTGAAGCTTTCTTT

v_call: TRBV27
d_call: TRBD1
clone_size: few
j_call: TRBJ1-2
cdr3_aa: CASSSDYRGHGYTF
cdr3_nt: TGTGCCAGCAGTTCGGACTACAGGGGACATGGCTACACCTTC